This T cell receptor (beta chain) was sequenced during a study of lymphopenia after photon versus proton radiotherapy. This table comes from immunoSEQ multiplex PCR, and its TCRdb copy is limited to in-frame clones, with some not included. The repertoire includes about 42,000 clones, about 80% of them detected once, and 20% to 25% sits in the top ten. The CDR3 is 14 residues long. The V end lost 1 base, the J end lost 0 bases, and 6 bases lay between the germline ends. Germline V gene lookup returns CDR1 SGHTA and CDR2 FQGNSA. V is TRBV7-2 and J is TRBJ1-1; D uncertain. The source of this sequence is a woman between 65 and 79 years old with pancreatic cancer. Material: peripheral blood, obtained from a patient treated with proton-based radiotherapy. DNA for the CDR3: TGTGCCAGCAGCTTAGGACACCTGAACACTGAAGCTTTCTTT. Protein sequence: CASSLGHLNTEAFF.